The source of this TCR beta chain is a study of blood T cells in healthy people across ages (dated by TCRdb to the mid-2010s). In terms of the full investigation: Template switching captured roughly one uniquely barcoded TCR beta cDNA molecule per two T cells in model experiments. The study measured age-related changes in TCR beta repertoire diversity using deep sequencing normalized with unique cDNA molecular identifiers. Four age groups were formed from the donors: young (average about 15 years), middle-aged (just under 40), aged (62) and long-lived (approximately 78). To avoid experimental bias, donors of different ages were randomly spread across the sequencing lanes. For two donors (one aged 18 to 30 and one aged 80 or older), the study analyzed two additional independent replicas of 1 million unique cDNA reads from the same blood draw. Beyond this particular receptor, the publication reports: As age increased, observed TCR beta diversity per million T cells dropped in a roughly linear way, and a significant reduction was already evident by age roughly 40. There was a strong correlation between observed TCR beta diversity and the percentage of naive T cells measured by flow cytometry. Since profiling was done on bulk unsorted PBMCs, naive and antigen-experienced compartments could not be conclusively compared. Compared with the aged group, the long-lived group had more naive CD4+ T cells, fewer expanded clones and increased TCR diversity, a pattern suggesting age selection. Estimates of total diversity based on one million sequenced T cells were regarded as lower bounds and as underestimates. Donor CMV infection status was unknown, potentially confounding age-related changes in expanded clonotypes.

The roughly 39 donors, aged about 6 to 90 years, were systemically healthy Caucasian individuals from Russia. Roughly 10 milliliters of peripheral blood were collected from each donor into EDTA-treated Vacutainer tubes. Ficoll-Paque density-gradient centrifugation was used to isolate PBMCs, with at least 6.5 million per sample. Trizol reagent was used to extract total RNA from the PBMCs, yielding at least 6 micrograms per sample. For every donor, flow cytometry on a PBMC aliquot measured the percentage of naive CD45RAhigh/CD27high T cells. A few counts support this clonotype. This receptor's antigen is unknown. Per-nucleotide qualities are absent, and no much larger clonotype sits a single base away. The library relied on 5' RACE. The sample was run on an Illumina HiSeq 2500. The second PCR ran for about 6 to 12 cycles and used a J-beta primer mix along with a sample-barcoded 5' primer. A template-switch 5' adaptor carrying 12 random nucleotides introduced a unique molecular identifier onto each TCR beta cDNA molecule. Each sample yielded at least 2.5 million CDR3-containing paired-end reads. All of the RNA was converted into first-strand cDNA using the Mint cDNA synthesis kit, with a TRBC-specific oligonucleotide serving as the primer. Following uracil-DNA glycosylase treatment, all cDNA underwent a first 18-cycle PCR with the universal primers M1SS and BC2_uni_R. The study's processing was this. Normalization of each sample was performed by random selection of 1 million high-quality reads, each carrying a distinct molecular identifier. Reads sharing molecular identifiers were discarded rather than binned into consensus sequences. MiTCR, run with a Q25 quality threshold and the strictest error-elimination algorithm, handled CDR3 identification, clonotype clustering and error correction. A nonparametric unseen species model with Euler transformation was used to estimate a lower bound on total TCR beta diversity. TCRdb ran its own pipeline on the public reads, namely fastp trimming at Q25 and MiXCR clone calling, and kept in-frame beta chains. Under each unique CDR3 protein, matching rows form one entry showing the most common genes and DNA. TCRdb, not the original authors, processed these V and J calls. In this sample the table shows roughly 680,000 distinct CDR3 sequences, under 25% of which occur a single time. The ten most abundant clones make up 3% to 4.5% of the sample.

CDR1 is given as MGHRA and CDR2 as YSYEKL, both from the germline V gene. The CDR3 numbers 17 residues from cysteine through phenylalanine. Of the read, only the CDR3 DNA is kept; its 51 bases are in frame from base 1. Trimming removed 1 base from V and 0 bases from J, leaving 12 bases between the germline ends. Sequences were obtained from blood. In this chain, TRBV4-1 is recombined with TRBJ1-4, with the D segment identity uncertain. This clonotype was sampled from a man between 65 and 79 years old in good health. The DNA sequence follows: TGCGCCAGCAGCCAAGGGGTCGCGGGCGCAACTAATGAAAAACTGTTTTTT. Translation gives CASSQGVAGATNEKLFF.